The 30 T cell receptor beta chains below were found in one sample sequenced in a study of blood T cells in healthy people across ages. Next came a second PCR, run for about 6 to 11 cycles, which used a sample-barcoded 5' primer along with a J-beta primer mix. Each CDR3 protein gets one entry after TCRdb re-called the 5' RACE reads with MiXCR. The table records hundreds of thousands of distinct CDR3 sequences, 40% to 50% of them present only once. The sample taken for sequencing was blood. These receptor sequences come from a man aged 80 or over in good health.

The V and J genes are TRBV20-1 and TRBJ1-2; D is ambiguous. The ends were cut back, 5 bases at V and 0 bases at J, with 7 bases in the middle. CDR1 is DFQATT, CDR2 SNEGSKA, per germline (reference sequence). There are 12 residues in the CDR3. CDR3 coding DNA: TGCAGTGCTGCCGGGTCTAACTATGGCTACACCTTC. Protein sequence: CSAAGSNYGYTF.

This rearrangement joins TRBV10-3 to TRBJ2-1, with 7 bases that match TRBD1. The CDR3 extends over 16 amino acids. The germline V gene encodes CDR1 ENHRY and CDR2 SYGVKD. The V gene end was trimmed by 3 bases and the J gene end by 2 bases; junction bases not matched to a gene: 7. CDR3 coding DNA: TGTGCCATCAGTGATCGCCGGGACAGTGCCTACAATGAGCAGTTCTTC. Its protein product is CAISDRRDSAYNEQFF.

This clonotype was seen a few times. CDR3 DNA sequence: TGTGCCAGCAGCCCGGACAGGCGGAGCACTGAAGCTTTCTTT. It is translated as CASSPDRRSTEAFF. The chain has TRBV7-9 and TRBJ1-1, with TRBD1 matching over 7 bases. CDR1 SEHNR and CDR2 FQNEAQ come from the germline V gene (reference sequence). This CDR3 contains 14 residues. Unmatched junction bases numbered 7, after V lost 5 bases and J lost 4 bases.

This rearrangement joins TRBV4-3 to TRBJ2-3; D call uncertain. V was cut by 4 bases and J by 2 bases, with 16 bases left in between. This CDR3 is 16 amino acids long. Germline V gene sequence: CDR1 LGHNA, CDR2 YSLEER. This CDR3 reads CASSRGDRPYTDTQYF. For the CDR3, the DNA is TGCGCCAGCAGCCGTGGTGATAGGCCCTACACAGATACGCAGTATTTT.

As DNA, the CDR3 is TGTGCCAGCAGCACCGGGACAGCGCGTGAAAAACTGTTTTTT. This gives the protein CASSTGTAREKLFF. The gene calls are TRBV6-1 and TRBJ1-4; 7 nucleotides line up with TRBD1. J gave up 7 bases and V 6 bases, and 8 bases lay outside the gene matches. The germline V gene encodes CDR1 MNHNS and CDR2 SASEGT. The CDR3 totals 14 residues.

With respect to this clonotype: This may be a read error, as it is one base from a much larger clone. J is TRBJ1-5 and V is TRBV6-1; D perhaps matches TRBD1 (6 bases). V was pared by 6 bases and J by 0 bases, with 21 bases between. CDR1 MNHNS and CDR2 SASEGT come from the germline V gene. The CDR3 length is 18 residues. As DNA, the CDR3 is TGTGCCAGCAGCCCCTGGGGGGGGCGGGAGACTAGCAATCAGCCCCAGCATTTT. Translated, it gives CASSPWGGRETSNQPQHF.

The gene calls are TRBV20-1 and TRBJ1-2; D is undetermined. Trimming stripped 1 base from V and 5 bases from J, with 11 bases between. CDR1 is DFQATT and CDR2 is SNEGSKA in the germline V gene (reference sequence). The CDR3 covers 13 residues. DNA for the CDR3: TGCAGTGCTAGAGGGGCAGGAATTTATGGCTACACCTTC. Protein product: CSARGAGIYGYTF.

The chain combines TRBV6-2 or TRBV6-3 with TRBJ2-1, with D perhaps matching TRBD2 (8 bases). Trimming removed 2 bases at V and 9 bases at J, with 17 bases between. Germline V lookup: CDR1 MNHEY, CDR2 SVGEGT. The CDR3 sequence is 15 residues long. The CDR3 protein is CASSYTGAGGGEQFF. CDR3 nucleotides: TGTGCCAGCAGTTACACAGGGGCCGGGGGGGGTGAGCAGTTCTTC.

This clonotype was recorded once. The chain combines TRBV5-1 with TRBJ2-1; the match to TRBD1 covers 9 bases. The CDR3 contains 15 residues. Germline lookup yields CDR1 SGHRS and CDR2 YFSETQ. V lost 4 bases to trimming and J lost 6 bases; unmatched junction nucleotides: 8. The CDR3 DNA sequence: TGCGCCAGCAGCAGAACTGCGGGACAGGGCAATGAGCAGTTCTTC. This translates into CASSRTAGQGNEQFF.

This chain's CDR3 is CASSALRGNEQYF. CDR3 in DNA: TGTGCCAGCAGTGCCTTACGGGGGAATGAGCAGTACTTC. The chain combines TRBV27 with TRBJ2-5, with D possibly TRBD2 on 6 matching bases. The V gene lost 5 bases and the J gene lost 11 bases, with 18 bases spanning the gap. This CDR3 is built from 13 residues. CDR1 is MNHEY and CDR2 is SMNVEV in the germline V gene (reference sequence).

This clonotype was seen many times. A read error may account for a junction end that differs from germline. This chain joins TRBV6-6 and TRBJ2-7; D is unclear. Per germline, CDR1 MNHNY and CDR2 SVGAGI (reference sequence). CDR3 length: 11 residues. The CDR3 protein is CASSYWAEQYF. CDR3 nucleotide sequence: TGTGCCAGCAGCTACTGGGCCGAGCAGTACTTC.

The chain has TRBV28 and TRBJ2-1; TRBD1 matches 7 bases. V gave up 3 bases and J gave up 4 bases; unmatched junction bases: 6. This CDR3 is built from 15 residues. The germline CDR1 and CDR2 sequences are MDHEN and SYDVKM. The CDR3 loop reads CASSLRDSAYNEQFF. The DNA of the CDR3 is TGTGCCAGCAGTTTGAGGGACAGCGCATACAATGAGCAGTTCTTC.

This clonotype was detected a few times. The chain couples TRBV29-1 to TRBJ2-5, with a possible D match to TRBD2 (7 bases). CDR1 is SQVTM and CDR2 is ANQGSEA in the germline V gene. Trimming took 3 bases from V and 5 from J, leaving 16 bases between them. This CDR3 is 14 amino acids long. CDR3 bases: TGCAGCGTTGAGGGGACTACTAGGGGGGAGACCCAGTACTTC. Amino acids: CSVEGTTRGETQYF.

In the case of this clonotype: A much larger clone lies one base from this, so it may be a read error. The rearrangement joins TRBV6-5 to TRBJ2-7; D is uncertain. There are 15 residues in the CDR3. Germline V lookup: CDR1 MNHEY, CDR2 SVGAGI. The V gene lost 2 bases and the J gene lost 0 bases, with 11 bases spanning the gap. The CDR3 DNA reads as TGTGCCAGCAGTTACGCCGGCACCTACTCCTACGAGCAGTACTTC. Protein: CASSYAGTYSYEQYF.

This clonotype was seen ten or more times. The chain employs TRBV27 and TRBJ2-5; D is undetermined. The V end lost 6 bases, the J end lost 10 bases, and 21 bases lay between the germline ends. CDR3 length equals 14 residues. From germline, CDR1 is MNHEY and CDR2 SMNVEV (reference sequence). The CDR3 nucleotides read TGTGCCAGCAGCCCCTTTGTTGGCCCTGTGGGCCAGTACTTC. Encoded protein: CASSPFVGPVGQYF.

The gene calls are TRBV4-3 and TRBJ1-1; TRBD1 matches 9 bases. The germline V gene has CDR1 LGHNA and CDR2 YSLEER. V lost 0 bases to trimming and J lost 5 bases; unmatched junction nucleotides: 7. This CDR3 has 16 residues. CDR3 loop: CASSQEVGQGYTEAFF. The CDR3 nucleotides read TGCGCCAGCAGCCAAGAAGTCGGACAGGGGTATACTGAAGCTTTCTTT.

The chain carries TRBV7-9 and TRBJ2-4; D gene ambiguous. The ends were cut back, 3 bases at V and 1 base at J, with 4 bases in the middle. The CDR3 has 13 amino acids. Germline CDR1 is SEHNR and CDR2 is FQNEAQ (reference sequence). CDR3 coding DNA: TGTGCCAGCAGCTTTCCGGCCAAAAACATTCAGTACTTC. As protein: CASSFPAKNIQYF. The full variable domain, its missing parts supplied by reference TRBV7-9 and TRBJ2-4, is DTGVSQNPRHKITKRGQNVTFRCDPISEHNRLYWYRQTLGQGPEFLTYFQNEAQLEKSRLLSDRFSAERPKGSFSTLEIQRTEQGDSAMYLCASSFPAKNIQYFGAGTRLSVL.

This clonotype was observed a few times. The chain recombines TRBV5-5 with TRBJ2-1, with TRBD2 identical over 10 bases. The CDR3 consists of 16 residues. In germline, CDR1 is SGHKS, CDR2 YYEKEE (reference sequence). The ends lost 1 base at V and 8 bases at J; junction bases unmatched: 9. This CDR3 reads CASSLRLAGAADEQFF. In DNA form, the CDR3 reads TGTGCCAGCAGCTTGCGTCTAGCGGGAGCGGCCGATGAGCAGTTCTTC.

This clonotype appeared once. This rearrangement joins TRBV18 to TRBJ1-1; 9 bases align to TRBD1. This CDR3 comprises 16 residues. Germline CDR1 KGHSH, CDR2 LQKENI. Unmatched junction bases numbered 14, after V lost 6 bases and J lost 6 bases. CDR3 DNA sequence: TGTGCCAGCTCTCCGGGACAGGGCACGTCGGTTGCTGAAGCTTTCTTT. Translating gives CASSPGQGTSVAEAFF.

V is TRBV7-2 and J is TRBJ1-6, with D perhaps matching TRBD1 (5 bases). V was pared by 1 base and J by 7 bases, with 11 bases between. CDR1 and CDR2 from the germline V gene are SGHTA and FQGNSA. The CDR3 length is 15 residues. The CDR3 loop is CASSLDGAENSPLHF. CDR3 nucleotide sequence: TGTGCCAGCAGCTTAGATGGGGCAGAGAATTCACCCCTCCACTTT.

This clonotype was detected many times. The chain employs TRBV7-2 and TRBJ2-3; weak D call: TRBD2 (6 bases). Trimming shortened V by 1 base and J by 4 bases, and 12 bases separated the two germline ends. Germline CDR1 reads SGHTA; CDR2 reads FQGNSA. This CDR3 region has 15 residues. In nucleotides, the CDR3 is TGTGCCAGCAGCTTAGGTTACCCGGGGGCAGATACGCAGTATTTT. This sequence encodes CASSLGYPGADTQYF.

The CDR3 loop is CASSQDSGGNQPQHF. In nucleotides, the CDR3 is TGCGCCAGCAGCCAAGATTCGGGTGGCAATCAGCCCCAGCATTTT. V and J are TRBV4-3 and TRBJ1-5; D is unclear. Germline loops: CDR1 LGHNA, CDR2 YSLEER. V shed 0 bases and J shed 2 bases, with 8 bases lying between them. The CDR3 sequence is 15 residues long.

There are a few counts of this clonotype. V is TRBV7-9 and J is TRBJ1-1; D might be TRBD1 (6 bases). The CDR3 covers 15 residues. Trimming removed 5 bases at V and 0 bases at J, with 13 bases between. The germline CDR1 and CDR2 sequences are SEHNR and FQNEAQ (reference sequence). This CDR3 is CASSRRQAMNTEAFF. The CDR3, as DNA: TGTGCCAGCAGCCGCCGACAGGCCATGAACACTGAAGCTTTCTTT.

The J gene is TRBJ1-2, the V gene TRBV7-9; D possibly corresponds to TRBD1 (5 bases). CDR3 length: 15 residues. Trimming shortened V by 0 bases and J by 7 bases, and 15 bases separated the two germline ends. Germline CDR1 and CDR2: SEHNR and FQNEAQ (reference sequence). CDR3: CASSLATTGSFGYTF. The CDR3 DNA is TGTGCCAGCAGCTTAGCTACAACAGGCAGTTTTGGCTACACCTTC.

This rearrangement joins TRBV20-1 to TRBJ2-3; TRBD2 agrees at 11 bases. This CDR3 region has 16 residues. The V and J ends lost 3 bases and 3 bases, in that order; junction bases with no gene match: 8. Per germline, CDR1 DFQATT and CDR2 SNEGSKA (reference sequence). This chain's CDR3 is CSASPRLAGRTDTQYF. Here the CDR3 DNA reads TGCAGTGCTAGTCCCCGACTAGCGGGGCGTACAGATACGCAGTATTTT.

This rearrangement joins TRBV29-1 to TRBJ1-5; D is unresolved. There are 14 residues in the CDR3. The V end was cut by 4 bases, the J end by 10 bases, with 20 bases between. Germline V gene lookup returns CDR1 SQVTM and CDR2 ANQGSEA. In DNA form, the CDR3 reads TGCAGCGTTGTCCTAACCTCGAAGGATGGCCCCCAGCATTTT. It specifies CSVVLTSKDGPQHF.

This rearrangement joins TRBV7-2 to TRBJ2-1; 7 nucleotides match TRBD1. V lost 5 bases to trimming and J lost 4 bases; unmatched junction nucleotides: 8. CDR1 and CDR2 from the germline V gene are SGHTA and FQGNSA. The CDR3 length is 15 residues. CDR3 protein: CASSEGQHQYNEQFF. CDR3 nucleotides: TGTGCCAGCAGCGAGGGACAGCACCAATACAATGAGCAGTTCTTC. Drawing the rest from reference TRBV7-2 and TRBJ2-1, the complete variable domain is GAGVSQSPSNKVTEKGKDVELRCDPISGHTALYWYRQSLGQGLEFLIYFQGNSAPDKSGLPSDRFSAERTGGSVSTLTIQRTQQEDSAVYLCASSEGQHQYNEQFFGPGTRLTVL.

The table lists this clonotype with a few counts. The V call is TRBV11-2, the J call TRBJ2-3; the match to TRBD1 covers 7 bases. The germline V gene has CDR1 SGHAT and CDR2 FQNNGV. The CDR3 has 14 residues. With V trimmed by 1 base and J by 5 bases, 3 bases remained unmatched. The CDR3: CASSLAGGVDTQYF. The CDR3 DNA reads TGTGCCAGCAGCTTAGCAGGGGGAGTAGATACGCAGTATTTT.

The chain recombines TRBV20-1 with TRBJ2-1; TRBD2 matches 11 bases. The germline CDR1 and CDR2 sequences are DFQATT and SNEGSKA (reference sequence). With 6 bases clipped from V and 9 bases from J, the junction kept 13 bases outside the gene matches. This CDR3 is built from 15 residues. CDR3 residues: CSAPKGSGTSGEQFF. CDR3 nucleotide sequence: TGCAGTGCCCCTAAGGGCTCCGGGACTAGCGGTGAGCAGTTCTTC.

In this sample, this clonotype turned up once. A much larger clone differs from this one at a single base, so this may be a read error. This sequence joins TRBV7-9 and TRBJ2-1; D possibly uses TRBD1 or TRBD2 (6 bases each). CDR3 size: 16 residues. Germline lookup yields CDR1 SEHNR and CDR2 FQNEAQ (reference sequence). The CDR3, as DNA: TGTGCCGGCAGCCTCGTAGGGGGGAGCTCCTACAATGAGCAGTTCTTC. It yields the protein CAGSLVGGSSYNEQFF.